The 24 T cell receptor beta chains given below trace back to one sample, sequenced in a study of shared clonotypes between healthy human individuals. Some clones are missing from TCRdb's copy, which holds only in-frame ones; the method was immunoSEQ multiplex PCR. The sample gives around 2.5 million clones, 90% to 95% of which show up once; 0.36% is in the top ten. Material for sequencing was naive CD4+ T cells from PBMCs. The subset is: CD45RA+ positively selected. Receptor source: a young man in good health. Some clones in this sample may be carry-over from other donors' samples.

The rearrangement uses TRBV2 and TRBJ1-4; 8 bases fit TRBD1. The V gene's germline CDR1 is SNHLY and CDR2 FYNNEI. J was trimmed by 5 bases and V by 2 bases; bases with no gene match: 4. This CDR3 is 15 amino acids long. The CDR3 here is CASSETGGENEKLFF. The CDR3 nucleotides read TGTGCCAGCAGTGAAACAGGGGGAGAAAATGAAAAACTGTTTTTT.

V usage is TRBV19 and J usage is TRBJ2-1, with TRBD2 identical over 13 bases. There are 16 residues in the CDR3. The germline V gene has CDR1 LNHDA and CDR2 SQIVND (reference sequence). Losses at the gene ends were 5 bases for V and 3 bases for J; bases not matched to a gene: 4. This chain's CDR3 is CASSDGTSGIYNEQFF. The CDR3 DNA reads TGTGCCAGTAGTGACGGGACTAGCGGGATCTACAATGAGCAGTTCTTC.

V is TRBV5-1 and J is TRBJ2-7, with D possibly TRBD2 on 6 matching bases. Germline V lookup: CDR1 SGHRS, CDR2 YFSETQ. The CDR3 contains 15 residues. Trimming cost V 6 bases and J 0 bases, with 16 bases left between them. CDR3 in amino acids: CASTLLGGSSYEQYF. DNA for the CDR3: TGCGCCAGCACCTTACTCGGGGGAAGCTCCTACGAGCAGTACTTC.

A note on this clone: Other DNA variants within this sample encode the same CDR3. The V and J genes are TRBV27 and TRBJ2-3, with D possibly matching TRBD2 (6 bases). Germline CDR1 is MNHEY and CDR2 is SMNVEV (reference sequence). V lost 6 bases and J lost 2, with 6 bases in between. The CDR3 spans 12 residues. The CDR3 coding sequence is TGTGCCAGCAGGGACTACACAGATACGCAGTATTTT. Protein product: CASRDYTDTQYF.

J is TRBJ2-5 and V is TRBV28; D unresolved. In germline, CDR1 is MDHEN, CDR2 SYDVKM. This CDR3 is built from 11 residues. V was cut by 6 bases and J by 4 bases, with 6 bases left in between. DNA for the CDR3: TGTGCCAGCAGGACACCAGAGACCCAGTACTTC. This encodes CASRTPETQYF.

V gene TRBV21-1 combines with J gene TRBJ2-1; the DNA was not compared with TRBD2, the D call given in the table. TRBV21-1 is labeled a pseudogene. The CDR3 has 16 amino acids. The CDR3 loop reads CASSRRPGLAHNEQFF. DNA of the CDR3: TGTGCCAGCAGCAGAAGACCGGGACTAGCTCACAATGAGCAGTTCTTC.

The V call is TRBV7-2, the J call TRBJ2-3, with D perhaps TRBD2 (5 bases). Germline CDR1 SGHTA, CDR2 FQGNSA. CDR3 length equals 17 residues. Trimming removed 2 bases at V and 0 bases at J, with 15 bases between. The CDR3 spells CASSLRAGGASTDTQYF. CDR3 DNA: TGTGCCAGCAGCTTACGGGCGGGCGGAGCTAGCACAGATACGCAGTATTTT.

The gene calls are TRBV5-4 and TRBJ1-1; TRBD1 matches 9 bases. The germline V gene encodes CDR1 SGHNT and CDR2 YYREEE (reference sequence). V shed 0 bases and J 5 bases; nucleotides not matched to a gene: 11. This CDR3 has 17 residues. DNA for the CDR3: TGTGCCAGCAGCTTGGGACTTCCCGGACAGGGGTGGACTGAAGCTTTCTTT. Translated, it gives CASSLGLPGQGWTEAFF.

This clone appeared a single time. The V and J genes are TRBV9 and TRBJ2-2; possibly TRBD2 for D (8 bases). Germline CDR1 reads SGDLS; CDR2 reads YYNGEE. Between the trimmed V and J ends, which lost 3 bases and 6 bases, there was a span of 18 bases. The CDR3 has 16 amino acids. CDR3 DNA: TGTGCCAGCAGCGCAGGGGGACTAGAATTCCCCGGGGAGCTGTTTTTT. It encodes CASSAGGLEFPGELFF.

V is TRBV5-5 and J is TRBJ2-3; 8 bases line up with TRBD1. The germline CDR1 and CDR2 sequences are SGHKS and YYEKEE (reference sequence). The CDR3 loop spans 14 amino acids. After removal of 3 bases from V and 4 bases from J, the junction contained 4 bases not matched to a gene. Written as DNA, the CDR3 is TGTGCCAGCAGCTCCGGGACAGGACCAGATACGCAGTATTTT. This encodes CASSSGTGPDTQYF.

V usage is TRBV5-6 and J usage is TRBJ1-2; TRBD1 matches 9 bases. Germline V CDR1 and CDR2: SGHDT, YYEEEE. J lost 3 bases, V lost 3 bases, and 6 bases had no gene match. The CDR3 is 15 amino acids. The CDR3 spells CASSSDRGFDYGYTF. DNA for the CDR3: TGTGCCAGCAGCTCGGACAGGGGTTTCGACTATGGCTACACCTTC. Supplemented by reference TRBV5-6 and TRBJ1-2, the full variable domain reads DAGVTQSPTHLIKTRGQQVTLRCSPKSGHDTVSWYQQALGQGPQFIFQYYEEEERQRGNFPDRFSGHQFPNYSSELNVNALLLGDSALYLCASSSDRGFDYGYTFGSGTRLTVV.

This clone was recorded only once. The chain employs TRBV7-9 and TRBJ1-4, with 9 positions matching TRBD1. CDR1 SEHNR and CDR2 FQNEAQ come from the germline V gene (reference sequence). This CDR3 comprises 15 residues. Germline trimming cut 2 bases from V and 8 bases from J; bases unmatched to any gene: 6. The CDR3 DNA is TGTGCCAGCAGCTTAATAGGACAGGGGTTCGAAAAACTGTTTTTT. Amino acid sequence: CASSLIGQGFEKLFF.

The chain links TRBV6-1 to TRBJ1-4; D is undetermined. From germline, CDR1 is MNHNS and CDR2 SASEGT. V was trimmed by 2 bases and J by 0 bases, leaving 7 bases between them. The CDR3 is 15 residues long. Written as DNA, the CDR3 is TGTGCCAGCAGTGAAAACAGAGCAACTAATGAAAAACTGTTTTTT. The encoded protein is CASSENRATNEKLFF.

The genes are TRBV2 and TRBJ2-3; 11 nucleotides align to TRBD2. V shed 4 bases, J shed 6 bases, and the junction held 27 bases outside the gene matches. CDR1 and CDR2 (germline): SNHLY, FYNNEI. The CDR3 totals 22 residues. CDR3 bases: TGTGCCAGCAGTGTTGGTCCCCCCGCGGGACTAGCGGTCGTAGCAGGTCTGGATACGCAGTATTTT. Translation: CASSVGPPAGLAVVAGLDTQYF.

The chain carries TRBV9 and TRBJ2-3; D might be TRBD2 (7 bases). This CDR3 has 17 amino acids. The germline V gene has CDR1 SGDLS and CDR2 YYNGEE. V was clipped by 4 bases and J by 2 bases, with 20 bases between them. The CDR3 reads CASSPDYPGGPTDTQYF. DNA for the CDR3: TGTGCCAGCAGCCCCGATTATCCGGGGGGCCCCACAGATACGCAGTATTTT.

For the CDR3, the DNA is TGTGCCAGCAGCCTTGGGGGCGGGACCCACAATGAGCAGTTCTTC. It specifies CASSLGGGTHNEQFF. The genes are TRBV4-2 and TRBJ2-1, with D perhaps TRBD1 or TRBD2 (6 bases each). Trimming shortened V by 4 bases and J by 5 bases, and 15 bases separated the two germline ends. CDR1 and CDR2 (germline): LGHNA, YNFKEQ. This CDR3 spans 15 amino acids.

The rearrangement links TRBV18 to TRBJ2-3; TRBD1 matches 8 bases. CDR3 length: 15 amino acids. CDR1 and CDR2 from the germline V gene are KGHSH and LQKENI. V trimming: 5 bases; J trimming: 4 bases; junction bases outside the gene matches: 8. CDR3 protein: CASSKDRVGADTQYF. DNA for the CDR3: TGTGCCAGCTCAAAGGACAGGGTAGGCGCAGATACGCAGTATTTT.

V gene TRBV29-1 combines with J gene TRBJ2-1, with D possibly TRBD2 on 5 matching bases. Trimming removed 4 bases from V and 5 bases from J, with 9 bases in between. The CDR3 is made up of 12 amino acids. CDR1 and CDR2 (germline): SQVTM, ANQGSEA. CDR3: CSVAGLNNEQFF. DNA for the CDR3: TGCAGCGTTGCGGGGTTGAACAATGAGCAGTTCTTC.

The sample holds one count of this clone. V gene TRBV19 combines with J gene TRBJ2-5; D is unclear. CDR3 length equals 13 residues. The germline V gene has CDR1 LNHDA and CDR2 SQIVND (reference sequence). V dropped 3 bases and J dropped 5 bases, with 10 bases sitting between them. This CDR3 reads CASSIIGRETQYF. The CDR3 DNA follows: TGTGCCAGTAGTATTATAGGGCGGGAGACCCAGTACTTC.

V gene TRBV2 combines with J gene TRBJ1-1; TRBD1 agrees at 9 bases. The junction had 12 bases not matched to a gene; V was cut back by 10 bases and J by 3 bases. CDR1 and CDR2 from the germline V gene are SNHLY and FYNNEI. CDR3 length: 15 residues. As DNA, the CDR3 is TGTGCCACCCGGGCCACAGGGGGCTATTACACTGAAGCTTTCTTT. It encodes CATRATGGYYTEAFF.

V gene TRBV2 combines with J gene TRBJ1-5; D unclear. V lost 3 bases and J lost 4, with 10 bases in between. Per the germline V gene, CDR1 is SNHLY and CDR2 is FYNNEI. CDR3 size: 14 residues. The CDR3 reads CASSDKQRNQPQHF. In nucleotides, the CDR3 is TGTGCCAGCAGTGATAAACAGAGAAATCAGCCCCAGCATTTT.

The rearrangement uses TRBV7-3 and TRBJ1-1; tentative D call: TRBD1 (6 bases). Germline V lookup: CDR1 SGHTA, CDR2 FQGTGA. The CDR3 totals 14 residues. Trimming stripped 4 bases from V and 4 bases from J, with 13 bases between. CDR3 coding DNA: TGTGCCAGCAGCTCAAACAGGGACGGCACTGAAGCTTTCTTT. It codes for CASSSNRDGTEAFF.

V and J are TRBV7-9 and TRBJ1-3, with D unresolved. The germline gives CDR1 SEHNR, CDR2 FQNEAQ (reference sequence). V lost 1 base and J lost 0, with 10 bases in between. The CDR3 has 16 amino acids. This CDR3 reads CASSLDQVPSGNTIYF. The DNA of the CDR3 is TGTGCCAGCAGCTTAGATCAGGTTCCCTCTGGAAACACCATATATTTT. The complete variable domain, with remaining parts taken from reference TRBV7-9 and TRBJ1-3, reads DTGVSQNPRHKITKRGQNVTFRCDPISEHNRLYWYRQTLGQGPEFLTYFQNEAQLEKSRLLSDRFSAERPKGSFSTLEIQRTEQGDSAMYLCASSLDQVPSGNTIYFGEGSWLTVV.

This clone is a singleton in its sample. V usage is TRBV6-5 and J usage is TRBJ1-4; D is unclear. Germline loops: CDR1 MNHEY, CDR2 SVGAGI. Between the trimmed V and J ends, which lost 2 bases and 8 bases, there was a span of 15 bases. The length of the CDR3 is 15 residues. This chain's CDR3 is CASSYKLGTGEKLFF. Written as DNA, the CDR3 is TGTGCCAGCAGTTACAAGTTAGGTACGGGAGAAAAACTGTTTTTT.